This TCR beta chain was documented in a study of T cell responses to AZD1222 COVID-19 vaccine. Data came from immunoSEQ multiplex PCR; TCRdb stores just in-frame clones and leaves some out. The sample gives about 67,000 clones, 80% to 85% of which show up once; around 20% is in the top ten. The germline CDR1 and CDR2 sequences are MDHEN and SYDVKM. The V gene end was trimmed by 5 bases and the J gene end by 8 bases; junction bases not matched to a gene: 19. The CDR3 totals 17 residues. This receptor was obtained from an adult in good health. V gene TRBV28 combines with J gene TRBJ2-7, with TRBD2 matching 9 bases. The sequencing used peripheral blood, collected on day 0 of AZD1222 vaccination. DNA for the CDR3: TGTGCCAGCAGTCGCCTGACTAGCGGAAGCTCCTATCCCAAGCAGTACTTC. Translated: CASSRLTSGSSYPKQYF.